These T cell receptor beta chains were read from a single sample in a study of blood T cell repertoires in COVID-19. Method: immunoSEQ multiplex PCR; TCRdb's copy keeps in-frame clones and lacks some. Of about 200,000 clones in the sample, approximately 88% were seen once. What was sequenced was peripheral blood. These receptors all stem from a man aged 55 to 70 who had recovered from COVID-19. Each CDR3 is given with its conserved first and last residue. The D gene is left open where the match is weak. Clone size, where shown, is once, few, many, or a class for clones that have expanded.

V	D	J	size	CDR3	DNA
TRBV7-3	TRBD1	TRBJ1-1	NA	CASSRTGANTEAFF	TGTGCCAGCAGCCGGACAGGAGCCAACACTGAAGCTTTCTTT
TRBV19	NA	TRBJ2-7	NA	CASSDMGGPSYYEQYF	TGTGCCAGTAGTGATATGGGGGGACCGTCGTACTACGAGCAGTACTTC
TRBV6-1	NA	TRBJ2-2	NA	CASSEAVRGGELFF	TGTGCCAGCAGTGAAGCGGTGCGGGGCGGGGAGCTGTTTTTT
TRBV3-1/TRBV3-2	TRBD1	TRBJ1-2	NA	CASSRSDRTNYGYTF	TGTGCCAGCAGTCGTTCGGACAGGACTAACTATGGCTACACCTTC
TRBV9	NA	TRBJ2-3	NA	CASSQQGRTDTQYF	TGTGCCAGCAGCCAACAGGGCCGCACAGATACGCAGTATTTT
TRBV7-9	NA	TRBJ2-7	NA	CASSLAGAGTYEQYF	TGTGCCAGCAGCTTAGCAGGGGCCGGAACCTACGAGCAGTACTTC
TRBV16	TRBD1	TRBJ2-7	NA	CASSLDRGTYEQYF	TGTGCCAGCAGCCTGGACAGGGGGACCTACGAGCAGTACTTC
TRBV25-1	NA	TRBJ2-5	few	CASSEGGAAQETQYF	TGTGCCAGCAGTGAAGGTGGGGCGGCCCAAGAGACCCAGTACTTC
TRBV7-8	NA	TRBJ2-6	NA	CASSLVSHISGANVLTF	TGTGCCAGCAGCTTAGTGTCGCACATATCTGGGGCCAACGTCCTGACTTTC
TRBV29-1	TRBD2	TRBJ2-1	once	CSVGYLGTKRNEQFF	TGCAGCGTTGGGTATCTAGGGACTAAACGCAATGAGCAGTTCTTC
TRBV28	NA	TRBJ2-1	NA	CASSFLGINEQFF	TGTGCCAGCAGTTTTCTCGGGATCAATGAGCAGTTCTTC
TRBV7-2	TRBD2	TRBJ2-7	NA	CASSPLAGVSEQYF	TGTGCCAGCAGTCCCCTAGCGGGAGTCTCCGAGCAGTACTTC
TRBV7-3	NA	TRBJ1-2	few	CASSFSPDYGYTF	TGTGCCAGCAGCTTTTCCCCGGACTATGGCTACACCTTC
TRBV27	TRBD1	TRBJ1-5	NA	CASRRQGWEVGNQPQHF	TGTGCCAGCAGGCGACAGGGATGGGAGGTTGGCAATCAGCCCCAGCATTTT
TRBV2	NA	TRBJ2-5	NA	CASSGVVAAQETQYF	TGTGCCAGCAGTGGGGTTGTAGCGGCTCAAGAGACCCAGTACTTC
TRBV5-5	NA	TRBJ2-7	NA	CASSLEGGGSYEQYF	TGTGCCAGCAGCTTGGAGGGAGGGGGCTCCTACGAGCAGTACTTC
TRBV5-5	TRBD2	TRBJ2-1	once	CASSSRLANEQFF	TGTGCCAGCAGTTCCCGACTAGCCAATGAGCAGTTCTTC
TRBV7-8	NA	TRBJ1-1	NA	CASSLDPQVRMNTEAFF	TGTGCCAGCAGCTTAGATCCACAGGTCCGCATGAACACTGAAGCTTTCTTT
TRBV12-5	NA	TRBJ1-6	NA	CASGLNSPNSPLHF	TGTGCTAGTGGTTTGAACAGCCCTAATTCACCCCTCCACTTT
TRBV18	NA	TRBJ1-3	NA	CASSLEQVSLSGNTIYF	TGTGCCAGCTCACTAGAACAGGTTTCACTCTCTGGAAACACCATATATTTT
TRBV23-1	NA	TRBJ2-7	NA	CASSLNRTAYEQYF	TGCGCCAGCAGTCTCAACCGTACGGCCTACGAGCAGTACTTC
TRBV6-6	NA	TRBJ1-4	once	CASSYSGGQANEKLFF	TGTGCCAGCAGTTACTCGGGTGGGCAGGCTAATGAAAAACTGTTTTTT
TRBV3-1/TRBV3-2	TRBD2	TRBJ2-7	NA	CASSHGTSGVTYEQYF	TGTGCCAGCAGCCACGGGACTAGCGGGGTGACCTACGAGCAGTACTTC
TRBV19	TRBD1	TRBJ1-1	NA	CASSTYRGTEAFF	TGTGCCAGTAGTACCTACAGGGGGACTGAAGCTTTCTTT
TRBV5-1	TRBD2	TRBJ2-2	few	CASSYLAGGTGELFF	TGCGCCAGCAGCTATCTAGCGGGAGGGACCGGGGAGCTGTTTTTT
TRBV3-1/TRBV3-2	TRBD2	TRBJ2-1	NA	CASSQGHSGGTSYNEQFF	TGTGCCAGCAGCCAAGGGCATAGCGGGGGGACGTCCTACAATGAGCAGTTCTTC
TRBV4-2	TRBD2	TRBJ2-1	NA	CASSQESGGVNEQFF	TGTGCCAGCAGCCAAGAGAGCGGGGGGGTGAATGAGCAGTTCTTC
TRBV30	NA	TRBJ1-2	NA	CAWSGPGGNYGYTF	TGTGCCTGGAGTGGACCAGGAGGGAACTATGGCTACACCTTC
TRBV9	TRBD1	TRBJ2-5	NA	CASSVGLRGTVQETQYF	TGTGCCAGCAGCGTAGGATTGAGGGGGACAGTCCAAGAGACCCAGTACTTC
TRBV5-6	NA	TRBJ2-2	once	CASSLVAGTTNTGELFF	TGTGCCAGCAGCTTAGTGGCGGGCACTACGAACACCGGGGAGCTGTTTTTT
TRBV6-6	NA	TRBJ1-5	NA	CADPNRVRGQPQHF	TGTGCCGACCCCAACAGGGTTCGGGGCCAGCCCCAGCATTTT
TRBV5-5	NA	TRBJ2-7	NA	CASSLPSTQGYYEQYF	TGTGCCAGCAGCTTGCCCTCGACACAGGGTTACTACGAGCAGTACTTC
TRBV5-6	NA	TRBJ2-2	NA	CASSFGETANTGELFF	TGTGCCAGCAGCTTTGGAGAGACAGCGAACACCGGGGAGCTGTTTTTT
TRBV20-1	TRBD1	TRBJ1-2	once	CSASPPTGTGKDGYTF	TGCAGTGCTAGTCCCCCGACCGGGACAGGGAAGGACGGCTACACCTTC
TRBV11-2	TRBD2	TRBJ2-3	NA	CASSSSSGGARDTQYF	TGTGCCAGCAGCTCCTCTAGCGGGGGGGCCCGAGATACGCAGTATTTT
TRBV24-1	TRBD1	TRBJ2-2	NA	CATSDPGTGGTGELFF	TGTGCCACCAGTGATCCCGGGACAGGGGGCACCGGGGAGCTGTTTTTT
TRBV12-3/TRBV12-4	TRBD2	TRBJ2-5	NA	CASSDSGQETQYF	TGTGCCAGCAGCGATAGCGGGCAAGAGACCCAGTACTTC
TRBV10-3	NA	TRBJ1-5	NA	CAISPNSNQPQHF	TGTGCCATCAGTCCCAATAGCAATCAGCCCCAGCATTTT
TRBV19	NA	TRBJ2-1	NA	CASSGRRGNYNEQFF	TGTGCCAGTAGTGGCCGGAGGGGAAACTACAATGAGCAGTTCTTC
TRBV5-4	TRBD1	TRBJ1-5	NA	CASSYGQGQDQPQHF	TGTGCCAGCAGCTACGGACAGGGCCAGGATCAGCCCCAGCATTTT
TRBV27	NA	TRBJ1-2	once	CASSLNRDNYGYTF	TGTGCCAGCAGTTTAAACAGGGATAACTATGGCTACACCTTC
TRBV29-1	NA	TRBJ2-3	NA	CSVRSARTDTQYF	TGCAGCGTGAGGTCGGCCCGCACAGATACGCAGTATTTT
TRBV7-2	NA	TRBJ2-5	NA	CASGGAGQETQYF	TGTGCCAGCGGAGGGGCGGGTCAAGAGACCCAGTACTTC
TRBV7-3	TRBD2	TRBJ2-6	NA	CASSKQLAGGPPGANVLTF	TGTGCCAGCAGCAAGCAACTAGCGGGGGGGCCTCCTGGGGCCAACGTCCTGACTTTC